The source of this TCR beta chain is a study of Graves' ophthalmopathy and Graves' hyperthyroidism. Overall study findings and caveats: Detected in blood as well were most expanded thyroid clonotypes with frequency above 0.001. With just under 71% sensitivity and 72.22% specificity, the model predicted ophthalmopathy progression.

Other autoimmune diseases, uncontrolled infections, pregnancy or lactation led to the exclusion of patients. The diagnosis was founded upon clinical symptoms, serum thyroxine, TRAb, thyroid ultrasound and orbital computed tomography. With 6 bases clipped from V and 3 bases from J, the junction kept 7 bases outside the gene matches. The CDR3 spans 14 residues. CDR1 and CDR2 (germline): MNHEY, SMNVEV (reference sequence). This clonotype has just one count. Its antigen is currently unknown. RNA transcripts served as template for amplifying TCR beta CDR3 sequences. Investigators did first-round RT-PCR with HTBI primers, then second-round multiplex PCR. Using its own MiXCR run on the multiplex PCR reads, TCRdb lists one record per CDR3 protein. Of over 450,000 distinct CDR3 sequences detected, 13% to 15% appear once; the ten largest clones hold 9.5% to 10%.

What was sequenced was blood. V and J are TRBV27 and TRBJ2-7; 8 positions match TRBD1. This receptor was taken from a woman in her thirties with Graves' ophthalmopathy. The CDR3 loop reads CASSTGTGFYEQYF. The DNA of the CDR3 is TGTGCCAGCAGCACCGGGACAGGCTTCTACGAGCAGTACTTC.